The 31 T cell receptor beta chains below all came from one sample that was sequenced in a study of PD-L1 blockade in urothelial cancer. Profiling relied on immunoSEQ multiplex PCR, and the TCRdb table lists in-frame clones only, not all of them. Of about 45,000 clones detected, about 89% appear once; the ten largest clones hold about 7.3%. Time point noted: peripheral blood 6 weeks after treatment start. This sample comprised PBMCs, obtained around atezolizumab (anti-PD-L1) treatment. These receptors were obtained from a man between 65 and 85 years old with urothelial cancer.

This chain joins TRBV27 and TRBJ1-1, with 8 bases that match TRBD1. The germline gives CDR1 MNHEY, CDR2 SMNVEV (reference sequence). This CDR3 region has 16 residues. V lost 4 bases, J lost 5 bases, and 12 bases stayed unmatched. For the CDR3, the DNA is TGTGCCAGCAGTTACGGGACAGGCCATAGGGGAACTGAAGCTTTCTTT. Protein product: CASSYGTGHRGTEAFF.

The chain combines TRBV9 with TRBJ2-5; TRBD2 aligns across 12 bases. The CDR3 is made up of 17 amino acids. CDR1 is SGDLS, CDR2 YYNGEE, per germline. V shed 0 bases and J 5 bases; nucleotides not matched to a gene: 8. CDR3 sequence (DNA): TGTGCCAGCAGCGTAGATCTTAGACTAGCGGGAGATGAGACCCAGTACTTC. This encodes CASSVDLRLAGDETQYF.

The CDR3 region is CASSFSVATNEKLFF. DNA of the CDR3: TGTGCCAGCAGCTTTTCTGTCGCAACTAATGAAAAACTGTTTTTT. The rearrangement joins TRBV11-2 to TRBJ1-4; D is uncertain. Per germline, CDR1 SGHAT and CDR2 FQNNGV. This CDR3 spans 15 amino acids. V lost 3 bases and J 0 bases, leaving 8 bases between the germline ends.

The chain employs TRBV7-9 and TRBJ1-5; tentatively, D is TRBD1 (5 bases). V was shortened by 5 bases and J by 0 bases, with 11 bases between the two germline ends. The CDR3 runs 15 residues. The germline V gene encodes CDR1 SEHNR and CDR2 FQNEAQ (reference sequence). CDR3 in DNA: TGTGCCAGCAGCCTGACAGCAAATAGCAATCAGCCCCAGCATTTT. This translates into CASSLTANSNQPQHF.

This chain joins TRBV4-2 and TRBJ1-2, with 8 bases identical to TRBD1. Trimming removed 1 base from V and 10 bases from J; junction bases left unmatched: 2. CDR1 and CDR2 from the germline V gene are LGHNA and YNFKEQ. The CDR3 has 12 residues. The CDR3: CASSQAGGAYTF. CDR3 nucleotide sequence: TGTGCCAGCAGCCAAGCAGGGGGCGCCTACACCTTC.

V is TRBV10-1 and J is TRBJ2-2; 9 positions match TRBD1. Germline V gene data show CDR1 as WNHNN and CDR2 as SYGVQD (reference sequence). This CDR3 is 15 amino acids long. The trim removed 2 bases at V and 4 bases at J, leaving 2 bases unmatched. CDR3 DNA: TGCGCCAGCAGTGAGGGACAGGGGCGCACCGGGGAGCTGTTTTTT. As protein: CASSEGQGRTGELFF.

V and J are TRBV28 and TRBJ1-1; D call uncertain. V lost 1 base and J 10 bases, leaving 10 bases between the germline ends. Germline V gene data show CDR1 as MDHEN and CDR2 as SYDVKM. The CDR3 runs 12 residues. CDR3: CASSLSGNRAFF. The CDR3 DNA is TGTGCCAGCAGTTTATCGGGGAACCGAGCTTTCTTT.

The chain recombines TRBV5-6 with TRBJ1-2; TRBD1 agrees at 8 bases. Losses at the gene ends were 4 bases for V and 3 bases for J; bases not matched to a gene: 8. Germline V gives CDR1 SGHDT, CDR2 YYEEEE. The CDR3 consists of 15 residues. The CDR3 DNA is TGTGCCAGCAGCCCGAAGGGACAGGAGGACTATGGCTACACCTTC. It codes for CASSPKGQEDYGYTF.

The V and J genes are TRBV19 and TRBJ1-3; 7 nucleotides agree with TRBD1. The J segment lost 2 bases and the V segment lost 7 bases, leaving 5 bases of the junction unmatched. Germline V CDR1 and CDR2: LNHDA, SQIVND (reference sequence). This CDR3 has 14 amino acids. The CDR3 DNA reads as TGTGCCAGTAAGGAGGGGGCAACTGGAAACACCATATATTTT. It specifies CASKEGATGNTIYF.

The chain is built from TRBV4-1 and TRBJ2-7, with D possibly TRBD1 on 7 matching bases. CDR1 is MGHRA and CDR2 is YSYEKL in the germline V gene. This CDR3 spans 15 amino acids. V dropped 4 bases and J dropped 4 bases, with 17 bases sitting between them. CDR3 nucleotides: TGCGCCAGCAGCCCAGGGGGGTGGGGGGTGTACGAGCAGTACTTC. As protein: CASSPGGWGVYEQYF.

The chain recombines TRBV30 with TRBJ2-1, with a weak D call TRBD2 (7 bases). V was clipped by 3 bases and J by 4 bases, with 10 bases between them. This CDR3 has 13 residues. Germline CDR1 reads GTSNPN; CDR2 reads SVGIG (reference sequence). The CDR3 loop is CAWRGGGYNEQFF. CDR3 bases: TGTGCCTGGAGAGGGGGGGGGTACAATGAGCAGTTCTTC.

This chain links TRBV28 with TRBJ1-4, with D perhaps TRBD1 (6 bases). Germline V gene lookup returns CDR1 MDHEN and CDR2 SYDVKM. The V and J ends lost 5 bases and 0 bases respectively, with 19 bases between them. The CDR3 sequence is 18 residues long. The CDR3 DNA follows: TGTGCCAGCAGTCCCATTACAGGGTATGGGTCAACTAATGAAAAACTGTTTTTT. It specifies CASSPITGYGSTNEKLFF.

This clone was counted a few times. CDR3 in amino acids: CASSLLMERDTEAFF. The CDR3 DNA sequence: TGTGCCAGCAGCTTGTTGATGGAGAGGGACACTGAAGCTTTCTTT. V usage is TRBV7-6 and J usage is TRBJ1-1; D is unclear. The CDR3 length is 15 residues. CDR1 and CDR2 (germline): SGHVS, FNYEAQ. V was cut by 3 bases and J by 3 bases, with 14 bases left in between.

V gene TRBV27 combines with J gene TRBJ2-2; D remains unclear. From germline, CDR1 is MNHEY and CDR2 SMNVEV (reference sequence). Trimming shortened V by 4 bases and J by 0 bases, and 12 bases separated the two germline ends. This CDR3 comprises 16 residues. In nucleotides, the CDR3 is TGTGCCAGCAGTTACGCTGTTACTGCGAACACCGGGGAGCTGTTTTTT. Residues: CASSYAVTANTGELFF.

V is TRBV15 and J is TRBJ2-2, with 9 bases matching TRBD2. Trimming cost V 1 base and J 1 base; bases outside gene matches: 7. This CDR3 has 18 residues. CDR1 is LNHNV and CDR2 is YYDKDF in the germline V gene (reference sequence). Here the CDR3 DNA reads TGTGCCACCAGCAGAGGTCCCCCGACTAGCGGGAACACCGGGGAGCTGTTTTTT. The encoded protein is CATSRGPPTSGNTGELFF.

This chain links TRBV5-1 with TRBJ1-1; TRBD1 matches at 7 bases. The ends lost 0 bases at V and 7 bases at J; junction bases unmatched: 6. Germline V gene data show CDR1 as SGHRS and CDR2 as YFSETQ. This CDR3 is 14 amino acids long. This chain's CDR3 is CASSLASGGSEAFF. The CDR3 DNA reads TGCGCCAGCAGCTTGGCGTCAGGGGGAAGTGAAGCTTTCTTT.

This rearrangement joins TRBV11-2 to TRBJ1-4, with 8 bases matching TRBD1. The germline V gene encodes CDR1 SGHAT and CDR2 FQNNGV. The CDR3 consists of 16 residues. Losses at the gene ends were 5 bases for V and 2 bases for J; bases not matched to a gene: 7. CDR3 in DNA: TGTGCCAGCAGCCCCAGGGGGCTGTCGACTAATGAAAAACTGTTTTTT. Its translation: CASSPRGLSTNEKLFF. The whole variable domain, filled in from reference TRBV11-2 and TRBJ1-4, reads EAGVAQSPRYKIIEKRQSVAFWCNPISGHATLYWYQQILGQGPKLLIQFQNNGVVDDSQLPKDRFSAERLKGVDSTLKIQPAKLEDSAVYLCASSPRGLSTNEKLFFGSGTQLSVL.

The chain couples TRBV7-6 to TRBJ2-5; 13 positions match TRBD2. Trimming removed 2 bases from V and 0 bases from J; junction bases left unmatched: 6. CDR3 length: 18 amino acids. From germline, CDR1 is SGHVS and CDR2 FNYEAQ. CDR3 loop: CASSLRTSGSLYQETQYF. CDR3 coding DNA: TGTGCCAGCAGCTTAAGGACTAGCGGGAGTTTGTACCAAGAGACCCAGTACTTC.

The chain links TRBV9 to TRBJ2-7; 8 bases match TRBD2. Germline CDR1 is SGDLS and CDR2 is YYNGEE. V gave up 0 bases and J gave up 4 bases; unmatched junction bases: 9. This CDR3 region has 16 residues. The CDR3 DNA is TGTGCCAGCAGCGTAGAGGGAGCGGGAGCAATGTACGAGCAGTACTTC. Its translation: CASSVEGAGAMYEQYF. The entire variable domain, with the rest obtained from reference TRBV9 and TRBJ2-7, is as follows: DSGVTQTPKHLITATGQRVTLRCSPRSGDLSVYWYQQSLDQGLQFLIQYYNGEERAKGNILERFSAQQFPDLHSELNLSSLELGDSALYFCASSVEGAGAMYEQYFGPGTRLTVT.

This clone was counted once. The rearrangement uses TRBV28 and TRBJ2-1; 7 positions agree with TRBD1. Germline loops: CDR1 MDHEN, CDR2 SYDVKM. J lost 6 bases, V lost 8 bases, and 7 bases had no gene match. This CDR3 is built from 13 residues. The CDR3 DNA reads TGTGCCAGCTGCGACAGGGCGTCCAATGAGCAGTTCTTC. Translated: CASCDRASNEQFF.

J is TRBJ2-7 and V is TRBV18; D perhaps matches TRBD2 (5 bases). The CDR3 totals 12 residues. The V gene lost 5 bases and the J gene lost 3 bases, with 8 bases spanning the gap. The germline V gene encodes CDR1 KGHSH and CDR2 LQKENI. The CDR3 DNA sequence: TGTGCCAGCTCAGTCCGGGACTACGAGCAGTACTTC. Translation: CASSVRDYEQYF.

This clone was seen a few times. The chain employs TRBV29-1 and TRBJ1-3; tentative D call: TRBD1 (6 bases). The CDR3 is 15 amino acids. V was cut by 6 bases and J by 0 bases, with 15 bases left in between. Germline CDR1 SQVTM, CDR2 ANQGSEA. Here the CDR3 DNA reads TGCAGCGTAGTAGGCAGGGGATCCTCTGGAAACACCATATATTTT. This gives the protein CSVVGRGSSGNTIYF.

The chain's CDR3 is CATSKLAGGRSRGNEQFF. The CDR3 DNA reads TGTGCCACCAGCAAGTTAGCGGGAGGGCGTTCCCGGGGAAATGAGCAGTTCTTC. The V gene is TRBV15, the J gene TRBJ2-1; the match to TRBD2 covers 11 bases. The germline CDR1 and CDR2 sequences are LNHNV and YYDKDF (reference sequence). V lost 4 bases and J lost 7; bases outside the gene matches: 15. The length of the CDR3 is 18 residues.

The V and J genes are TRBV7-6 and TRBJ1-4; D gene unclear. In germline, CDR1 is SGHVS, CDR2 FNYEAQ. V gave up 2 bases and J gave up 7 bases, with 17 bases separating them. The CDR3 sequence is 16 residues long. The CDR3 DNA is TGTGCCAGCAGCTTACGTACCGGGGAGGCTGGTGAAAAACTGTTTTTT. It is translated as CASSLRTGEAGEKLFF.

This chain uses TRBV4-2 with TRBJ2-7; unclear D gene. Germline CDR1 and CDR2: LGHNA and YNFKEQ. The CDR3 has 13 amino acids. Deletions cut 1 base from V and 1 base from J, with 5 bases between. The CDR3 DNA follows: TGTGCCAGCAGCCAAGCGGGTTCCTACGAGCAGTACTTC. Amino acids: CASSQAGSYEQYF.

This clone came up once. The CDR3 sequence: CASSHPQGAEAFF. CDR3 sequence (DNA): TGTGCCAGCAGTCACCCGCAGGGGGCTGAAGCTTTCTTT. The rearrangement uses TRBV6-5 and TRBJ1-1; 7 bases are a match to TRBD1. The CDR3 contains 13 residues. V was clipped by 5 bases and J by 6 bases; unmatched bases: 6. The V gene's germline CDR1 is MNHEY and CDR2 SVGAGI.

V gene TRBV6-6 combines with J gene TRBJ2-5; 10 bases map to TRBD1. V gave up 2 bases and J gave up 3 bases; unmatched junction bases: 3. Germline CDR1 is MNHNY and CDR2 is SVGAGI (reference sequence). CDR3 length: 15 amino acids. The CDR3 sequence is CASSYPGQGEETQYF. Here the CDR3 DNA reads TGTGCCAGCAGTTACCCTGGACAGGGGGAAGAGACCCAGTACTTC.

The J gene is TRBJ2-1, the V gene TRBV7-8; tentatively, D is TRBD2 (6 bases). The CDR3 is made up of 17 amino acids. Trimming pared 7 bases from V and 8 bases from J, leaving 27 bases between. Germline-derived CDR1 and CDR2 are SGHVS and FQNEAQ. CDR3 in amino acids: CASKTNRDSRPRDEQFF. CDR3 nucleotide sequence: TGTGCCAGCAAGACGAACCGGGACTCTCGACCCAGGGATGAGCAGTTCTTC.

The chain carries TRBV18 and TRBJ1-1, with 7 bases lining up with TRBD1. In germline, CDR1 is KGHSH, CDR2 LQKENI. This CDR3 is built from 13 residues. With 5 bases clipped from V and 3 bases from J, the junction kept 3 bases outside the gene matches. CDR3 protein: CASSFDRDTEAFF. In DNA form, the CDR3 reads TGTGCCAGCTCATTCGACAGGGACACTGAAGCTTTCTTT.

The chain recombines TRBV5-1 with TRBJ2-7; 7 nucleotides agree with TRBD2. This CDR3 is built from 16 residues. The germline V gene has CDR1 SGHRS and CDR2 YFSETQ. Trimming at V came to 4 bases and at J to 0 bases, leaving 10 bases not matched to a gene. Here the CDR3 DNA reads TGCGCCAGCAGCCCTGGAGCGGGGCTAAGCTCCTACGAGCAGTACTTC. Protein sequence: CASSPGAGLSSYEQYF.

V usage is TRBV5-5 and J usage is TRBJ2-7, with 9 bases matching TRBD2. The length of the CDR3 is 17 residues. The V and J ends lost 1 base and 0 bases, in that order; junction bases with no gene match: 8. The germline gives CDR1 SGHKS, CDR2 YYEKEE (reference sequence). Written as DNA, the CDR3 is TGTGCCAGCAGCTTGCAAGTGAGCGGGAGGCGCTCCTACGAGCAGTACTTC. Its protein product is CASSLQVSGRRSYEQYF.